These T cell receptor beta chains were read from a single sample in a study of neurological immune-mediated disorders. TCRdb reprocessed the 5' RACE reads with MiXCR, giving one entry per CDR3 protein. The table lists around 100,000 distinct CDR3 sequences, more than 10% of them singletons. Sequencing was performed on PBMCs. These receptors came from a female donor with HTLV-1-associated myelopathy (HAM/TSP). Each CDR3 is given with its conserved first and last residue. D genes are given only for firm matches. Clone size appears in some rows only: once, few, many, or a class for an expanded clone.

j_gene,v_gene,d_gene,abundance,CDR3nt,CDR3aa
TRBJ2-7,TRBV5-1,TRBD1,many,TGCGCCAGCAGCGGGACTGGACAGGGAAGAGAGCAGTACTTC,CASSGTGQGREQYF
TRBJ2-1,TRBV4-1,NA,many,TGCGCCAGCAGCCAAGATCCGGGTACGGGTGAGCAGTTCTTC,CASSQDPGTGEQFF
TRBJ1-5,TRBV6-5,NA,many,TGTGCCAGCAGTTACTCGCCGGGGAACAATCAGCCCCAGCATTTT,CASSYSPGNNQPQHF
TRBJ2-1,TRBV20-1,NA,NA,TGCAGTGCTAGAGACCAGGGTAGGACGGGTGAGCAGTTCTTC,CSARDQGRTGEQFF
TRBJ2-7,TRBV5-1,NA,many,TGCGCCAGCAGCTTCCGGGACGGTCCGTCCGAGCAGTACTTC,CASSFRDGPSEQYF
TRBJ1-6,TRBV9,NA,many,TGTGCCAGCAGCGGAAATCCCCGGGTCCTCGGGCCCCTCCACTTT,CASSGNPRVLGPLHF
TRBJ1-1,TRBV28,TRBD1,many,TGTGCCAGCAGTTTCGGACAGGGTCTGAACACTGAAGCTTTCTTT,CASSFGQGLNTEAFF
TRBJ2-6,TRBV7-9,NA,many,TGTGCCAGCAGCTTAGGGCAGGGCGGATACTCTGGGGCCAACGTCCTGACTTTC,CASSLGQGGYSGANVLTF
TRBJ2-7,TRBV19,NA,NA,TGTGCCAGTAGTATAGAGATGGGCTCCTACGAGCAGTACTTC,CASSIEMGSYEQYF
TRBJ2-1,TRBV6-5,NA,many,TGTGCCAGCAGTTTCATAGCGGAAAGGGTTGGTGAGCAGTTCTTC,CASSFIAERVGEQFF
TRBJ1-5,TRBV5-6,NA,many,TGTGCCAGCAGCATGGAATCATATAGCAATCAGCCCCAGCATTTT,CASSMESYSNQPQHF
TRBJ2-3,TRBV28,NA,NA,TGTGCCAGCAGTCCCCGGGGGCGTAAGAGAGATACGCAGTATTTT,CASSPRGRKRDTQYF
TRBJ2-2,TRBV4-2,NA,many,TGTGCCAGCAGCCAAGAAGGACCGGATCGTTACTACACCGGGGAGCTGTTTTTT,CASSQEGPDRYYTGELFF
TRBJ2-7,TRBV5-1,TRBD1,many,TGCGCCAGCAGCTTCGGACAGGTGAGATCCTACGAGCAGTACTTC,CASSFGQVRSYEQYF
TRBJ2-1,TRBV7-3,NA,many,TGTGCCAGCAGCTTACCTGGGGGTAGGGAGCAGTTCTTC,CASSLPGGREQFF
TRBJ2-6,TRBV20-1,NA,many,TGCAGTGCTAGAGATCGGAGGGGGGCCAACGTCCTGACTTTC,CSARDRRGANVLTF
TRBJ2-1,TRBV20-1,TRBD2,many,TGCAGTGGGTCGGGAGCGGGGGGGGTTTTGTATGAGCAGTTCTTC,CSGSGAGGVLYEQFF
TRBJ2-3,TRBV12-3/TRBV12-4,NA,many,TGTGCCAGCAGTTTGGGGGAGCCCACAGATACGCAGTATTTT,CASSLGEPTDTQYF
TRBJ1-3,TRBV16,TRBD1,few,TGTGCCAGCAGCCCGAGGACAGGGATAGAGCGATTT,CASSPRTGIERF
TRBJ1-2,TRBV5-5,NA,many,TGTGCCAGCAGTGCCGGAGGGCTTGCTTATGGCTACACCTTC,CASSAGGLAYGYTF
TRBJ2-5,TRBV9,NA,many,TGTGCCAGCAGCGTCGCCGGGACCGAGCAAGAGACCCAGTACTTC,CASSVAGTEQETQYF
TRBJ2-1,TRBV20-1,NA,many,TGCAGTGCACCTGGTACAGTATCCTACAATGAGCAGTTCTTC,CSAPGTVSYNEQFF
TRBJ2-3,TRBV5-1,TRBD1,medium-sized,TGCGCCAGCAGCCGGGACAGGGATCGGGCAGATACGCAGTATTTT,CASSRDRDRADTQYF
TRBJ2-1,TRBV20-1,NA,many,TGCAGTGCTAGAAAGGGACCCGCGTACAATGAGCAGTTCTTC,CSARKGPAYNEQFF
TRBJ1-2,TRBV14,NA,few,TGTGCCAGCAGCCAAGATAGCCAGCGCTATGGCTACACCTTC,CASSQDSQRYGYTF
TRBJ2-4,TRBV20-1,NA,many,TGCAGTGCTAGGAACGAGAGCCTAGCCAAAAACATTCAGTACTTC,CSARNESLAKNIQYF
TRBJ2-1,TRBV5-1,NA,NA,TGCGCCAGCAGCTGGGGAGGTGGGGGGTCCTACAATGAGCAGTTCTTC,CASSWGGGGSYNEQFF
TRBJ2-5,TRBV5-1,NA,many,TGCGCCAGCAGCTGGGTTGCGGTTAAAGAGACCCAGTACTTC,CASSWVAVKETQYF
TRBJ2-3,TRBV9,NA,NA,TGTGCCAGCAGCGTAGGGGCGTCGAACAGGCCGCCCGGAGATACGCAGTATTTT,CASSVGASNRPPGDTQYF
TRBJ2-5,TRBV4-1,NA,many,TGCGCCAGCAGCCAAGATGGGAGGTCACGGGAGACCCAGTACTTC,CASSQDGRSRETQYF
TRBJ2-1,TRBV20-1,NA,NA,TGCAGTGCTAGAGATTTCATAGGGCCCAGCGATGAGCAGTTCTTC,CSARDFIGPSDEQFF
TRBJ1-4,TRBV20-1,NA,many,TGCAGTGCTGATGACAGGGAAAAACTGTTTTTT,CSADDREKLFF
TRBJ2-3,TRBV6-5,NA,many,TGTGCCAGCAGCCCACAGTTGAAGACTCGTCTGGGCACAGATACGCAGTATTTT,CASSPQLKTRLGTDTQYF
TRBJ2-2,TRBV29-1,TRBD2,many,TGCAGCGCCCGAAAGAGCGGGGGGGCCCAAACCGGGGAGCTGTTTTTT,CSARKSGGAQTGELFF
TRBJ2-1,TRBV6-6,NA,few,TGTGCCAGCAGTCCCTCGGAGAATGAGCAGTTCTTC,CASSPSENEQFF
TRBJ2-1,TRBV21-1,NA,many,TGTGCCAGCACACCCAGAGGGACAGGGGGCGCAGGAGTGGTTCACAATGAGCAGTTCTTC,CASTPRGTGGAGVVHNEQFF
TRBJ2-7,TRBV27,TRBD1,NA,TGTGCCAGCAGTGGATCCGGGACAGGGAGCTCCTACGAGCAGTACTTC,CASSGSGTGSSYEQYF
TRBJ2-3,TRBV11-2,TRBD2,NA,TGTGCCAGCAGCCCGGGGGGGGGAAGCACAGATACGCAGTATTTT,CASSPGGGSTDTQYF
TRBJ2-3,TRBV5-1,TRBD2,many,TGCGCCAGCAGTTCGACTAGCGGGGTGGGAGATACGCAGTATTTT,CASSSTSGVGDTQYF
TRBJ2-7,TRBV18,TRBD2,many,TGTGCCAGCTCACCACAGGGAGGGATGGACGAGCAGTACTTC,CASSPQGGMDEQYF
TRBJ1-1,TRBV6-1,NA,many,TGTGCCAGCAATCTCGGAAGGGGGGTGACTGAAGCTTTCTTT,CASNLGRGVTEAFF
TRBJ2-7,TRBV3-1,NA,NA,TGTGCCAGCAGCCCTGGTGACGAGCAGTACTTC,CASSPGDEQYF
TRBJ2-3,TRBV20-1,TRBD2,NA,TGCAGTGCTAGAGCTAGCGGAGTTGATACGCAGTATTTT,CSARASGVDTQYF
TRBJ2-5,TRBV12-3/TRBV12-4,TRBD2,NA,TGTGCCAGCAGTTCAACTAGCGGCCAAGAGACCCAGTACTTC,CASSSTSGQETQYF
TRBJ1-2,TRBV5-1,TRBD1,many,TGCGCCAGCAGCCTACAGGGGGCCGATGGCTACACCTTC,CASSLQGADGYTF
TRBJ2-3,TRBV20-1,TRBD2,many,TGCAGTGCTAGCCCGCGGGAGGCGGGGGGGCCAGTAGATACGCAGTATTTT,CSASPREAGGPVDTQYF
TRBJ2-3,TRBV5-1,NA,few,TGCGCCAGCAGCGTTTCCCGGAACTCCGATACGCAGTATTTT,CASSVSRNSDTQYF
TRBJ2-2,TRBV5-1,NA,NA,TGCGCCAGCAGCCCCCCACTAGTGGACACCGGGGAGCTGTTTTTT,CASSPPLVDTGELFF
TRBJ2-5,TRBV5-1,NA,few,TGCGCCAGCAGGGACGGAGAAGAGACCCAGTACTTC,CASRDGEETQYF
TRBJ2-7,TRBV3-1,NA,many,TGTGCCAGCAGCCACGGGGATTCCTACGAGCAGTACTTC,CASSHGDSYEQYF
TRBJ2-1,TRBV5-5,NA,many,TGTGCCAGCAGCTTGGCGGGGGACTCCTACAATGAGCAGTTCTTC,CASSLAGDSYNEQFF